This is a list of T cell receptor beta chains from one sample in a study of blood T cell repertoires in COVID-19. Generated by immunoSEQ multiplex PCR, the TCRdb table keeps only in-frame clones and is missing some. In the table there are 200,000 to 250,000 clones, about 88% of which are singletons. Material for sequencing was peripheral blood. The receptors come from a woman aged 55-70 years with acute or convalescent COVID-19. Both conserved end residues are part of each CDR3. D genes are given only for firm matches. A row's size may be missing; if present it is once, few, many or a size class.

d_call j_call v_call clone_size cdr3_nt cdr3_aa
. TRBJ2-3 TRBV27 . TGTGCCAGCAACCTCTTAGCTGGTCATAGCACAGATACGCAGTATTTT CASNLLAGHSTDTQYF
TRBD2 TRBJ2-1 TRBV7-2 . TGTGCCAGCAGCCCCAGGACTAGCGGGAGTTGGGATGAGCAGTTCTTC CASSPRTSGSWDEQFF
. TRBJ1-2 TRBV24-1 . TGTGCCACCAGTGATTTCGGGGTCCGTGGCTACACCTTC CATSDFGVRGYTF
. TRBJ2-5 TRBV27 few TGTGCCAGCAGTTTTCACGTTCCCGGTGCGACCCAGTACTTC CASSFHVPGATQYF
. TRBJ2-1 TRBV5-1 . TGCGCCAGCAGCACTAAGACAGGGAGGAGGGATGAGCAGTTCTTC CASSTKTGRRDEQFF
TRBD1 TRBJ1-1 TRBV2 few TGTGCCAGCAGTCCCCAGACAGGGGGCGGCACTGAAGCTTTCTTT CASSPQTGGGTEAFF
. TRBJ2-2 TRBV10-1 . TGCGCCAGCAGTGAGAGTTTAGCTAGCGCCTACACCGGGGAGCTGTTTTTT CASSESLASAYTGELFF
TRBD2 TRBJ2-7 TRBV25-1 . TGTGCCAGCAGTGCCCTCTCAACTAGCGGAACCTACGAGCAGTACTTC CASSALSTSGTYEQYF
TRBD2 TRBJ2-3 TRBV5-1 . TGCGCCAGCTGCCAGCGGGAGGGCCAGACAGATACGCAGTATTTT CASCQREGQTDTQYF
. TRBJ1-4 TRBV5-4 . TGTGCCAGCAGCTTGGCGTCGGCTAATGAAAAACTGTTTTTT CASSLASANEKLFF
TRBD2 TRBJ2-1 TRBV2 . TGTGCCAGCAGGGCCCCCGGGACTAGCTACAATGAGCAGTTCTTC CASRAPGTSYNEQFF
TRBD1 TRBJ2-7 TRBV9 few TGTGCCAGCAGCGTAGCCCCAACAGGGGGCTACGAGCAGTACTTC CASSVAPTGGYEQYF
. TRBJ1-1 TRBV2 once TGTGCCAGCACTACTAAGGGAGTGTTGAACACTGAAGCTTTCTTT CASTTKGVLNTEAFF
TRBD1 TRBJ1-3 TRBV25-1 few TGTGCCAGCAGTGACTTGGGGCAGGGGGCAAGGGGAAACACCATATATTTT CASSDLGQGARGNTIYF
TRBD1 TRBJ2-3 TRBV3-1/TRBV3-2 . TGTGCCAGCAGCCGGGACAGTCCCGTAGATACGCAGTATTTT CASSRDSPVDTQYF
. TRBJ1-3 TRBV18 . TGTGCCAGCTCACCGTGGACATCTTCAACTGGAAACACCATATATTTT CASSPWTSSTGNTIYF
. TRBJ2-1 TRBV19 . TGTGCCAGTAGTATAGAAGGACAGAGTAAGTACAATGAGCAGTTCTTC CASSIEGQSKYNEQFF
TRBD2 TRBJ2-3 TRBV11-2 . TGTGCCAGCAGCTCCGGGACTAAGGGTTTCACAGATACGCAGTATTTT CASSSGTKGFTDTQYF
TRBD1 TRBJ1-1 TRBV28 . TGTGCCAGCAGTTTATTGAGTGGACAGGGAGCCTCTGAAGCTTTCTTT CASSLLSGQGASEAFF
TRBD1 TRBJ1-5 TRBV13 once TGTGCCAGCAGCTTAGGGGACAGGGGATATAGCAATCAGCCCCAGCATTTT CASSLGDRGYSNQPQHF
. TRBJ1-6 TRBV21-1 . TGTGCCAGCAGCACACTTTGGATACGGAAGGGGGCGCAGGTCCGGTCACCCCTCCACTTT CASSTLWIRKGAQVRSPLHF
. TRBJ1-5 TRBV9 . TGTGCCAGCAGCGTAGGACGGGGGGGCAATCAGCCCCAGCATTTT CASSVGRGGNQPQHF
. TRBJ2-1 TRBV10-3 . TGTGCCATCAGTGAGCCTGATTCGATTTGGCAACAGTTCTTC CAISEPDSIWQQFF
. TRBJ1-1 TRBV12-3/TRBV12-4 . TGTGCCAGCAGCCAGGGGCCTGAAGCTTTCTTT CASSQGPEAFF
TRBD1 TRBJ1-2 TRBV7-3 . TGTGCCAGCAGTCGGGACAGGGACTCTGGCTACACCTTC CASSRDRDSGYTF
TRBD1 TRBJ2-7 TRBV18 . TGTGCCAGCTCACCACCCGGGACAGTGGTCCCCTACGAGCAGTACTTC CASSPPGTVVPYEQYF
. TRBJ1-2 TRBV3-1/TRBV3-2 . TGTGCCAGCAGCCAAGAGGCGGGGTCGAGGTACTATGGCTACACCTTC CASSQEAGSRYYGYTF
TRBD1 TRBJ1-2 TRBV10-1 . TGCGCCAGCAGCCCGGGACAGGGATCATCTGTCTATGGCTACACCTTC CASSPGQGSSVYGYTF
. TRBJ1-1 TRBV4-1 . TGCGCCAGCAGCCAAGGAATACTCCGGAGACAGAAGAACACTGAAGCTTTCTTT CASSQGILRRQKNTEAFF
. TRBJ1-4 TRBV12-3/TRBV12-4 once TGTGCCAGCAGTCTGGTTGGGAGGGGAAAACTGTTTTTT CASSLVGRGKLFF
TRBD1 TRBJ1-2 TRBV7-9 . TGTGCCAGCAGCTTAACTAAAACCGGACAGGGGAGGGGCTACACCTTC CASSLTKTGQGRGYTF
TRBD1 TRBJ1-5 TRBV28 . TGTGCCAGCACATACCGGGACAGGGGGAGTCAGCCCCAGCATTTT CASTYRDRGSQPQHF
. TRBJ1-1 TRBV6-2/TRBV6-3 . TGTGCCAGCAGTCGGCAGGGAGGCTTGAAAGCTTTCTTT CASSRQGGLKAFF
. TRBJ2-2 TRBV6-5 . TGTGCCAGCAGTAAACAGGGTGGCACCGGGGAGCTGTTTTTT CASSKQGGTGELFF
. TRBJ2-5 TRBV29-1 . TGCAGCGTTGTGCAGGGCGGTCTCGAGACCCAGTACTTC CSVVQGGLETQYF
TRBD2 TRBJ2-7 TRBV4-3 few TGCGCCAGCAGCCAATTAGCGGGGGCCAGCGAGCAGTACTTC CASSQLAGASEQYF
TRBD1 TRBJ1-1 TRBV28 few TGTGCCAGCAGGACCAGACTGACAGGGGTTAAGATGAACACTGAAGCTTTCTTT CASRTRLTGVKMNTEAFF
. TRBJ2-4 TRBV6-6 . TGTGCCAGCAGTTACCCCGAAAACATTCAGTACTTC CASSYPENIQYF
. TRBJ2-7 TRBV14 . TGTGCCAGCAGCCAAGATTGGAAAGGGAGCTCCTACGAGCAGTACTTC CASSQDWKGSSYEQYF
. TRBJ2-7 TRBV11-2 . TGTGCCAGCAGCTTAGGGGGACTCTACGAGCAGTACTTC CASSLGGLYEQYF
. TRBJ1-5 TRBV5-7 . TGTGCCAGCAGCTTGGCCGGGGAGGGAAGCAATCAGCCCCAGCATTTT CASSLAGEGSNQPQHF
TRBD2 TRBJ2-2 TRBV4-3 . TGCGCCAGCAGCCAAGATCTAGCTAGCGGGAGAAGGACCGGGGAGCTGTTTTTT CASSQDLASGRRTGELFF
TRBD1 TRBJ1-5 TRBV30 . TGTGCCTGGGTTTCCGGGACAGGGATCAGCAATCAGCCCCAGCATTTT CAWVSGTGISNQPQHF
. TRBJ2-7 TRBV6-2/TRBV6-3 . TGTGCCAGCAGTTCCGGACAGACAAGCCGCTACGAGCAGTACTTC CASSSGQTSRYEQYF
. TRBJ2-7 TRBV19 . TGTGCCAGTAGTATCGGCGGGGCCTACGAGCAGTACTTC CASSIGGAYEQYF
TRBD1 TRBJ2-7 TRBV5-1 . TGCGCCAGCAGCACACAGGGGGCCTACGAGCAGTACTTC CASSTQGAYEQYF
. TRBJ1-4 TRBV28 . TGTGCCAGCAGTCCGGGGGCACCAGGGGAGGGGGAAAAACTGTTTTTT CASSPGAPGEGEKLFF